This TCR beta chain was identified during a study of blood T cells in healthy people across ages (dated by TCRdb to 2013 to 2016). At the level of the whole study: In model experiments, roughly one uniquely barcoded TCR beta cDNA molecule per two T cells was captured by template switching. Donors were grouped into four age groups: young (average roughly 17 years), middle-aged (39), aged (around 60) and long-lived (82). To track age-related changes in TCR beta repertoire diversity, the study relied on deep sequencing normalized with unique cDNA molecular identifiers. To avoid experimental bias, donors of different ages were spread randomly across the sequencing lanes. For two donors (one aged 18 to 30 and one aged 80 or older), the study analyzed two additional independent replicas of 1 million unique cDNA reads from the same blood draw. The research as a whole found: Observed TCR beta diversity correlated strongly with the percentage of naive T cells measured by flow cytometry. Estimates of total diversity based on one million sequenced T cells were regarded as lower bounds and as underestimates. As age increased, observed TCR beta diversity per million T cells dropped in a roughly linear way, and a significant reduction was already evident by age 40. Compared with the aged group, the long-lived group had more naive CD4+ T cells, fewer expanded clones and increased TCR diversity, a pattern suggesting age selection. Because donor CMV infection status was unknown, age-related changes in expanded clonotypes were potentially confounded. Bulk unsorted PBMC profiling prevented conclusive comparison of naive and antigen-experienced compartments.

On this clonotype: Its target antigen remains unknown. Base qualities are not provided; no much larger clone lies one nucleotide away.

The CDR3 holds 15 amino acids from the cysteine to the phenylalanine. This entry keeps only the CDR3 DNA: 45 bases, framed from base 1. Looking up the germline V gene yields CDR1 MGHRA and CDR2 YSYEKL. V gives up 0 bases and J gives up 2 bases, and the segment between their germline ends measures 10 bases. Receptor amplification or capture employed 5' RACE. The listed sequencing device is Illumina HiSeq 2500. A second PCR of roughly 7 to 11 cycles was performed with a sample-barcoded 5' primer and a J-beta primer mix. A template-switch 5' adaptor carrying 12 random nucleotides introduced a unique molecular identifier onto each TCR beta cDNA molecule. Each sample yielded at least 2.5 million CDR3-containing paired-end reads. All of the RNA was converted into first-strand cDNA using the Mint cDNA synthesis kit, with a TRBC-specific oligonucleotide serving as the primer. Following uracil-DNA glycosylase treatment, a first 18-cycle PCR with universal primers M1SS and BC2_uni_R was performed on all cDNA. In the authors' own workflow: For normalization, 1 million high-quality reads were randomly selected from each sample, with every read carrying a distinct molecular identifier. Instead of being binned into consensus sequences, reads with shared molecular identifiers were discarded. MiTCR, set to a Q25 quality threshold and the strictest error-elimination algorithm, was used for CDR3 identification, clonotype clustering and error correction. A nonparametric unseen species model with Euler transformation was used to estimate lower-bound total TCR beta diversity. TCRdb reworked the public reads: Q25 trimming with fastp, MiXCR clone assembly, productive beta chains retained. Every entry covers one CDR3 protein and lists the most common genes and DNA from its rows. For this entry, the V and J calls and clone size follow TCRdb and not the study's own pipeline. The sample table shows 1.6 million or so distinct CDR3 sequences, and about 32% are seen once. The ten largest clonotypes hold around 11% of the sample.

Systemically healthy Caucasian individuals from Russia, around 39 in total and aged about 6 to 90 years, were included as donors. Each donor gave 8 to 10 milliliters of peripheral blood, collected into EDTA-treated Vacutainer tubes. PBMCs were isolated by Ficoll-Paque density-gradient centrifugation, with at least 6 million obtained per sample. Trizol reagent was used to extract total RNA from the PBMCs, yielding at least 6 micrograms per sample. For every donor, an aliquot of PBMCs went through flow cytometry to measure the percentages of naive CD45RAhigh/CD27high T cells. The source of this sequence is a woman aged 25 to 39 in good health. Sequenced: blood. The chain uses TRBV4-1 and TRBJ1-2; D gene: possibly TRBD1, on 5 matching bases. The CDR3 region: CASSQDYDSNYGYTF. The DNA sequence follows: TGCGCCAGCAGCCAAGATTACGACAGCAACTATGGCTACACCTTC.